This T cell receptor beta chain was profiled in a study of response to subunit inactivated influenza vaccine. Overall study results and limits: A suggestion made by the authors is that each seasonal influenza vaccination recruits few new T cells.

TCRdb itself ran the RT-PCR reads through MiXCR, one entry per CDR3 protein. The sample includes around 540,000 distinct CDR3 sequences, 12% of them seen just once. A few counts support this clonotype. Its antigen is not known. The sample in question was PBMCs from blood, obtained on the day of vaccination. The receptor was derived from a man aged 45 to 65 who received an inactivated influenza vaccine.

The CDR3 sequence: CASSQVAEQFF. The CDR3 DNA reads TGTGCCAGCAGCCAAGTCGCTGAGCAGTTCTTC. The J gene is TRBJ2-1, the V gene TRBV3-1; D is undetermined. This CDR3 comprises 11 residues. Germline CDR1 LGHDT, CDR2 YNNKEL (reference sequence). The V and J ends lost 1 base and 9 bases respectively, with 4 bases between them.